The 9 T cell receptor beta chains in this list originate from one sample, sequenced in a study of CD8+ T cells in alopecia areata. Sequencing used cDNA as its template, made by extracting RNA and reverse transcribing it. Repertoires were generated with immunoSEQ multiplex PCR, while TCRdb's copy carries only in-frame clones and drops some. The data show about 98,000 clones, under 45% seen once. Sequenced input: CD4+ T cells sorted from blood. All receptors derive from a human donor with alopecia areata.

The chain joins TRBV29-1 to TRBJ2-2; no definite D call. CDR3 length: 14 amino acids. Germline loops: CDR1 SQVTM, CDR2 ANQGSEA. V was clipped by 4 bases and J by 0 bases, with 9 bases between them. CDR3 in amino acids: CSVVRLSNTGELFF. For the CDR3, the DNA is TGCAGCGTTGTGAGGCTGTCGAACACCGGGGAGCTGTTTTTT.

The V call is TRBV30, the J call TRBJ2-1, with D possibly being TRBD2 (6 bases). The CDR3 is 17 residues long. Germline V lookup: CDR1 GTSNPN, CDR2 SVGIG (reference sequence). The V end lost 3 bases, the J end lost 0 bases, and 18 bases lay between the germline ends. CDR3 bases: TGTGCCTGGAGCAATCATAGAACGGGGGACTCCTACAATGAGCAGTTCTTC. Its translation is CAWSNHRTGDSYNEQFF.

The chain joins TRBV7-2 to TRBJ1-5; D is unclear. V was cut by 4 bases and J by 7 bases, with 11 bases left in between. The CDR3 has 13 amino acids. In germline, CDR1 is SGHTA, CDR2 FQGNSA. The chain's CDR3 is CASSSQVAQPQHF. The CDR3 DNA follows: TGTGCCAGCAGCTCTCAGGTGGCGCAGCCCCAGCATTTT. Using reference TRBV7-2 and TRBJ1-5 for the parts outside the CDR3, the full variable domain is GAGVSQSPSNKVTEKGKDVELRCDPISGHTALYWYRQSLGQGLEFLIYFQGNSAPDKSGLPSDRFSAERTGGSVSTLTIQRTQQEDSAVYLCASSSQVAQPQHFGDGTRLSIL.

The J gene is TRBJ2-1, the V gene TRBV5-1, with 14 bases matching TRBD2. V was pared by 2 bases and J by 0 bases, with 4 bases of the junction left unmatched. This CDR3 is built from 18 residues. Looked up from germline, CDR1 is SGHRS and CDR2 is YFSETQ. DNA of the CDR3: TGCGCCAGCAGCTTTGGACTAGCGGGGGGTCGCTCCTACAATGAGCAGTTCTTC. This translates into CASSFGLAGGRSYNEQFF.

The chain joins TRBV7-9 to TRBJ1-4, with D unclear. Germline V gene data show CDR1 as SEHNR and CDR2 as FQNEAQ (reference sequence). The V gene lost 0 bases and the J gene lost 4 bases, with 6 bases spanning the gap. There are 14 residues in the CDR3. The chain's CDR3 is CASSLAGINEKLFF. The CDR3 bases are TGTGCCAGCAGCTTAGCCGGAATTAATGAAAAACTGTTTTTT.

The rearrangement links TRBV29-1 to TRBJ2-7; TRBD1 matches 9 bases. Germline V gene sequence: CDR1 SQVTM, CDR2 ANQGSEA. The CDR3 has 12 amino acids. J lost 6 bases, V lost 7 bases, and 7 bases had no gene match. CDR3 residues: CSATQGAGEQYF. DNA of the CDR3: TGCAGCGCCACACAGGGGGCTGGCGAGCAGTACTTC.

This clone was seen only a few times. The chain carries TRBV18 and TRBJ2-5, with D possibly TRBD1 on 5 matching bases. V lost 4 bases to trimming and J lost 5 bases, with 14 bases between them. The germline V gene has CDR1 KGHSH and CDR2 LQKENI. The CDR3 runs to 14 residues. CDR3 nucleotides: TGTGCCAGCTCACTACGGTATGGACACGAGACCCAGTACTTC. Encoded protein: CASSLRYGHETQYF.

The table lists this clone with a few counts. Other DNA sequences in this sample translate to the same CDR3. This chain connects TRBV28 to TRBJ2-7, with unresolved D. Per the germline V gene, CDR1 is MDHEN and CDR2 is SYDVKM. The CDR3 totals 11 residues. With 4 bases removed from V and 3 bases from J, the gap between germline ends came to 4 bases. CDR3 region: CASSWSYEQYF. The CDR3 nucleotides are TGTGCCAGCAGTTGGAGCTACGAGCAGTACTTC.

The sample holds a few counts of this clone. Other DNA sequences from this sample encode an identical CDR3 as well. The V gene is TRBV29-1, the J gene TRBJ2-1; D is perhaps TRBD2 (6 bases). The CDR3 has 12 amino acids. V was pared by 5 bases and J by 6 bases, with 11 bases between. Germline CDR1 and CDR2: SQVTM and ANQGSEA. Here the CDR3 DNA reads TGCAGCGTTCGGGGAGGCCCCAATGAGCAGTTCTTC. Translation: CSVRGGPNEQFF.